These 27 T cell receptor beta chains were all obtained from the same sample, sequenced in a study of blood T cell repertoires in COVID-19. TCRdb's copy holds only in-frame clones and misses some; the assay was immunoSEQ multiplex PCR. Of 110,000 to 150,000 clones detected, around four fifths appear once; the ten largest clones hold just over 6%. Input material: PBMCs or T cells enriched from blood (not recorded which). These receptors were collected from a woman in her forties or fifties who had recovered from COVID-19.

In its sample, this clone was seen once. The V call is TRBV10-3, the J call TRBJ1-4; unclear D gene. The V gene's germline CDR1 is ENHRY and CDR2 SYGVKD. The V end was cut by 2 bases, the J end by 0 bases, with 7 bases between. This CDR3 comprises 15 residues. The CDR3 DNA reads TGTGCCATCAGTGAGGAGGGCGCAACTAATGAAAAACTGTTTTTT. Its translation is CAISEEGATNEKLFF.

The chain couples TRBV11-1 to TRBJ1-1; D perhaps matches TRBD1 (5 bases). Germline CDR1 SGHAT, CDR2 FQDESV (reference sequence). V dropped 4 bases and J dropped 5 bases, with 17 bases sitting between them. This CDR3 spans 15 amino acids. The CDR3 coding sequence is TGTGCCAGCAGCTCCTCGTTTGGGGCCGGGACTGAAGCTTTCTTT. Translated: CASSSSFGAGTEAFF.

The chain is built from TRBV7-6 and TRBJ1-6; 10 positions agree with TRBD1. Germline V gene data show CDR1 as SGHVS and CDR2 as FNYEAQ. J gave up 12 bases and V 5 bases, and 7 bases lay outside the gene matches. The CDR3 consists of 14 residues. CDR3 sequence (DNA): TGTGCCAGCAGCCTGGGACAGGGGCAGAAACCCCTCCACTTT. Encoded protein: CASSLGQGQKPLHF.

The CDR3 sequence: CTSSEPGLAGGLAKNIQYF. CDR3 nucleotides: TGCACCAGCAGCGAACCGGGACTAGCGGGGGGTCTAGCCAAAAACATTCAGTACTTC. J is TRBJ2-4 and V is TRBV1; the table calls TRBD2, which could not be checked here. TRBV1 corresponds to a pseudogene. The CDR3 totals 19 residues.

This chain links TRBV5-1 with TRBJ1-1; a possible D gene is TRBD1 (6 bases). Per germline, CDR1 SGHRS and CDR2 YFSETQ. Trimming shortened V by 3 bases and J by 6 bases, and 9 bases separated the two germline ends. The CDR3 contains 12 residues. CDR3 nucleotides: TGCGCCAGCAGCTCGCAGGGGTCTGAAGCTTTCTTT. Translating gives CASSSQGSEAFF.

CDR3 nucleotides: TGTGCCAGCAGTGGTCACAGGGATTACCCCCTGGGCGACAATGAGCAGTTCTTC. Its translation is CASSGHRDYPLGDNEQFF. This chain joins TRBV2 and TRBJ2-1; D perhaps matches TRBD1 (6 bases). The CDR3 is 18 residues long. The V end lost 4 bases, the J end lost 5 bases, and 24 bases lay between the germline ends. The germline V gene encodes CDR1 SNHLY and CDR2 FYNNEI. Based on the CDR3 plus reference TRBV2 and TRBJ2-1, the full variable domain is EPEVTQTPSHQVTQMGQEVILRCVPISNHLYFYWYRQILGQKVEFLVSFYNNEISEKSEIFDDQFSVERPDGSNFTLKIRSTKLEDSAMYFCASSGHRDYPLGDNEQFFGPGTRLTVL.

V usage is TRBV28 and J usage is TRBJ1-1; possibly TRBD1 for D (5 bases). Germline V gene lookup returns CDR1 MDHEN and CDR2 SYDVKM. This CDR3 is 13 amino acids long. The germline V and J ends were trimmed by 4 bases and 4 bases, with 10 bases remaining between them. CDR3 in DNA: TGTGCCAGCAGTTCTCCCGACAGCACTGAAGCTTTCTTT. As protein: CASSSPDSTEAFF.

This clone occurred once. This sequence joins TRBV19 and TRBJ1-2, with D uncertain. Germline V gene lookup returns CDR1 LNHDA and CDR2 SQIVND (reference sequence). The germline V and J ends were trimmed by 6 bases and 5 bases, with 7 bases remaining between them. This CDR3 is 11 amino acids long. The CDR3 loop is CASSDTYGYTF. The CDR3 region has the DNA TGTGCCAGTAGCGACACGTATGGCTACACCTTC.

This clone came up once. The CDR3 spells CASSATEGNTIYF. CDR3 in DNA: TGTGCCAGCAGCGCCACCGAGGGTAACACCATATATTTT. This sequence joins TRBV9 and TRBJ1-3; D ambiguous. The ends were cut back, 3 bases at V and 7 bases at J, with 11 bases in the middle. Germline-derived CDR1 and CDR2 are SGDLS and YYNGEE. This CDR3 spans 13 amino acids.

The J gene is TRBJ1-1, the V gene TRBV28; 7 bases match TRBD1. V lost 6 bases to trimming and J lost 2 bases; unmatched junction nucleotides: 9. The CDR3 is 15 amino acids. Germline V CDR1 and CDR2: MDHEN, SYDVKM. CDR3 DNA sequence: TGTGCCAGCAGACCAGGGGGTCGGGGCAACACTGAAGCTTTCTTT. Amino acids: CASRPGGRGNTEAFF.

This rearrangement joins TRBV3-1 (or the pseudogene TRBV3-2) to TRBJ1-4; 9 bases are shared with TRBD1. The CDR3 is 15 residues long. V was clipped by 3 bases and J by 5 bases; unmatched bases: 4. Per germline, CDR1 LGHDT and CDR2 YNNKEL (reference sequence). CDR3 nucleotide sequence: TGTGCCAGCAGCCAGCCGACAGGGGGGAATGAAAAACTGTTTTTT. This codes for CASSQPTGGNEKLFF.

This chain uses TRBV6-5 with TRBJ2-3; 10 nucleotides line up with TRBD1. The CDR3 is 14 amino acids. J lost 4 bases, V lost 6 bases, and 4 bases had no gene match. Per germline, CDR1 MNHEY and CDR2 SVGAGI. The CDR3 DNA follows: TGTGCCAGCAGAGCGACAGGGGGCCCAGATACGCAGTATTTT. This codes for CASRATGGPDTQYF.

This chain uses TRBV5-8 with TRBJ2-1; TRBD1 matches at 8 bases. In germline, CDR1 is SGHTS, CDR2 YDEGEE. The CDR3 is 14 residues long. Losses at the gene ends were 2 bases for V and 8 bases for J; bases not matched to a gene: 6. The chain's CDR3 is CASSFQGAGDEQFF. The DNA for the CDR3 is TGTGCCAGCAGCTTTCAGGGGGCAGGGGATGAGCAGTTCTTC.

V is TRBV21-1 and J is TRBJ2-1; the tabulated D call, TRBD2, remains unverified against the DNA. TRBV21-1 is assigned pseudogene status. The CDR3 sequence is 13 residues long. The CDR3 DNA reads TGTGCCAGCTTTTGTGGGAGTTACAATGAGCAGTTCTTC. Its translation: CASFCGSYNEQFF.

The V and J genes are TRBV27 and TRBJ2-5; unclear D gene. The V end was cut by 5 bases, the J end by 7 bases, with 17 bases between. The CDR3 consists of 14 residues. Germline values: CDR1 MNHEY, CDR2 SMNVEV (reference sequence). The CDR3 DNA reads TGTGCCAGCAGTGCGTCCAGGCAGGCCCCGACCCAGTACTTC. It specifies CASSASRQAPTQYF.

V and J are TRBV5-6 and TRBJ2-5, with D possibly being TRBD1 (5 bases). With 2 bases removed from V and 2 bases from J, the gap between germline ends came to 7 bases. CDR3 length equals 13 residues. Looked up from germline, CDR1 is SGHDT and CDR2 is YYEEEE. The CDR3 DNA sequence: TGTGCCAGCAGCTTACGACAGCAAGAGACCCAGTACTTC. Protein sequence: CASSLRQQETQYF. Together with reference TRBV5-6 and TRBJ2-5, the CDR3 gives the full variable domain: DAGVTQSPTHLIKTRGQQVTLRCSPKSGHDTVSWYQQALGQGPQFIFQYYEEEERQRGNFPDRFSGHQFPNYSSELNVNALLLGDSALYLCASSLRQQETQYFGPGTRLLVL.

The chain combines TRBV24-1 with TRBJ2-1; 8 bases align to TRBD1. This CDR3 is 16 amino acids long. Germline assignment: CDR1 KGHDR and CDR2 SFDVKD. After removal of 0 bases from V and 6 bases from J, the junction contained 6 bases not matched to a gene. CDR3 region: CATSDLQGAMPNEQFF. CDR3 nucleotides: TGTGCCACCAGTGATTTGCAGGGGGCGATGCCCAATGAGCAGTTCTTC.

This clone was recorded a few times. The chain has TRBV5-1 and TRBJ1-1; D is possibly TRBD1 (5 bases). This CDR3 is built from 13 residues. Germline V gene sequence: CDR1 SGHRS, CDR2 YFSETQ. The V end lost 4 bases, the J end lost 6 bases, and 13 bases lay between the germline ends. CDR3 sequence: CASSHGTLAEAFF. The CDR3, as DNA: TGCGCCAGCAGCCACGGGACTCTTGCTGAAGCTTTCTTT.

This clone was picked up a small number of times. The chain combines TRBV29-1 with TRBJ1-1; possible D gene TRBD1, 6 bases. Germline V gene sequence: CDR1 SQVTM, CDR2 ANQGSEA. This CDR3 contains 10 residues. Trimming shortened V by 5 bases and J by 11 bases, and 12 bases separated the two germline ends. The CDR3 DNA reads as TGCAGCGTTCAAACTAGGGGGGCTTTCTTT. It translates to CSVQTRGAFF.

This clone was detected ten times or more. The chain is built from TRBV2 and TRBJ2-5, with a weak D call TRBD1 (5 bases). The CDR3 is 13 amino acids. CDR1 SNHLY and CDR2 FYNNEI come from the germline V gene. V was pared by 3 bases and J by 5 bases, with 10 bases between. CDR3 residues: CASSEQGWETQYF. The CDR3 bases are TGTGCCAGCAGTGAGCAGGGTTGGGAGACCCAGTACTTC.

The chain is built from TRBV5-1 and TRBJ2-7, with 7 nucleotides matching TRBD1. Per germline, CDR1 SGHRS and CDR2 YFSETQ. V was clipped by 4 bases and J by 2 bases; unmatched bases: 9. This CDR3 comprises 15 residues. The chain's CDR3 is CASSPDRAIAYEQYF. Here the CDR3 DNA reads TGCGCCAGCAGCCCCGACAGGGCCATAGCCTACGAGCAGTACTTC. Filled out from reference TRBV5-1 and TRBJ2-7, the complete variable domain reads KAGVTQTPRYLIKTRGQQVTLSCSPISGHRSVSWYQQTPGQGLQFLFEYFSETQRNKGNFPGRFSGRQFSNSRSEMNVSTLELGDSALYLCASSPDRAIAYEQYFGPGTRLTVT.

The genes are TRBV16 and TRBJ2-3, with 8 bases aligning to TRBD2. Trimming cost V 4 bases and J 2 bases; bases outside gene matches: 14. The CDR3 has 18 amino acids. From germline, CDR1 is KGHSY and CDR2 FQNENV. As DNA, the CDR3 is TGTGCCAGCAGCCCAACGGGGTTGATAGCGGGGCACACAGATACGCAGTATTTT. This encodes CASSPTGLIAGHTDTQYF. The full variable domain, its missing parts supplied by reference TRBV16 and TRBJ2-3, is GEEVAQTPKHLVRGEGQKAKLYCAPIKGHSYVFWYQQVLKNEFKFLISFQNENVFDETGMPKERFSAKCLPNSPCSLEIQATKLEDSAVYFCASSPTGLIAGHTDTQYFGPGTRLTVL.

The J gene is TRBJ2-5, the V gene TRBV28; D is perhaps TRBD2 (6 bases). CDR1 is MDHEN and CDR2 is SYDVKM in the germline V gene. V shed 4 bases and J shed 4 bases, with 16 bases lying between them. This CDR3 comprises 15 residues. The CDR3: CASSSPPGGGETQYF. The DNA for the CDR3 is TGTGCCAGCAGTTCCCCCCCCGGGGGTGGAGAGACCCAGTACTTC.

The J gene is TRBJ2-2, the V gene TRBV28, with D perhaps matching TRBD1 (5 bases). V was clipped by 4 bases and J by 1 base, with 10 bases between them. Germline CDR1 and CDR2: MDHEN and SYDVKM. The CDR3 totals 15 residues. The CDR3: CASSSTARNTGELFF. Written as DNA, the CDR3 is TGTGCCAGCAGTTCGACAGCGAGGAACACCGGGGAGCTGTTTTTT. The full variable domain, with the rest looked up from reference TRBV28 and TRBJ2-2, is DVKVTQSSRYLVKRTGEKVFLECVQDMDHENMFWYRQDPGLGLRLIYFSYDVKMKEKGDIPEGYSVSREKKERFSLILESASTNQTSMYLCASSSTARNTGELFFGEGSRLTVL.

The chain uses TRBV4-2 and TRBJ2-5, with 10 bases lining up with TRBD2. Trimming cost V 6 bases and J 4 bases; bases outside gene matches: 5. Germline V gives CDR1 LGHNA, CDR2 YNFKEQ. The length of the CDR3 is 14 residues. CDR3 in amino acids: CASSSGGLLETQYF. DNA of the CDR3: TGTGCCAGCAGTAGCGGGGGGCTCCTAGAGACCCAGTACTTC.

The chain links TRBV18 to TRBJ1-2; D is ambiguous. In germline, CDR1 is KGHSH, CDR2 LQKENI. Trimming removed 6 bases at V and 4 bases at J, with 9 bases between. The CDR3 contains 12 residues. In DNA form, the CDR3 reads TGTGCCAGCTCCCCGGAGACCTATGGCTACACCTTC. Encoded protein: CASSPETYGYTF.

The chain carries TRBV5-1 and TRBJ1-1, with D tentatively TRBD1 (6 bases). Germline V gene data show CDR1 as SGHRS and CDR2 as YFSETQ. There are 15 residues in the CDR3. Trimming left V 2 bases short and J 1 base short, with 12 bases between. The CDR3: CASSLQGFENTEAFF. CDR3 DNA sequence: TGCGCCAGCAGCTTACAGGGTTTTGAGAACACTGAAGCTTTCTTT.